The 32 T cell receptor beta chains presented below share a single source sample, sequenced in a study of T cell repertoires in cytomegalovirus infection. TCRdb reprocessed the reads with MiXCR, giving one entry per CDR3 protein. The table has about 830,000 distinct CDR3 sequences, approximately 29% seen once. These TCRs' antigens remain unknown. Here the sequenced sample was cultured CD8+ T cells from PBMCs, taken from culture after CMV antigen stimulation. The receptors were gathered from a human donor in good health (CMV status not recorded). Some clones in this sample may be carry-over from other donors' samples.

Many counts were recorded for this clonotype. The V call is TRBV7-2, the J call TRBJ1-2; D is unclear. Germline CDR1 SGHTA, CDR2 FQGNSA. The length of the CDR3 is 12 residues. The V end was cut by 3 bases, the J end by 2 bases, with 4 bases between. The CDR3 DNA follows: TGTGCCAGCAGCTTTTTAAACTATGGCTACACCTTC. Translated: CASSFLNYGYTF.

This chain joins TRBV14 and TRBJ2-3; 7 bases agree with TRBD1. The germline CDR1 and CDR2 sequences are SGHDN and FVKESK. V shed 1 base and J 6 bases; nucleotides not matched to a gene: 10. This CDR3 comprises 16 residues. CDR3 nucleotides: TGTGCCAGCAGCCAAGGCCTTGTGACAGGGTACGATACGCAGTATTTT. Its translation: CASSQGLVTGYDTQYF.

The V gene is TRBV15, the J gene TRBJ2-3; D perhaps matches TRBD2 (6 bases). The V end was cut by 0 bases, the J end by 3 bases, with 13 bases between. Germline V CDR1 and CDR2: LNHNV, YYDKDF (reference sequence). The length of the CDR3 is 16 residues. This CDR3 is CATSRDYPGGTDTQYF. The CDR3 DNA is TGTGCCACCAGCAGAGATTACCCCGGAGGGACAGATACGCAGTATTTT.

J is TRBJ1-5 and V is TRBV27; the D gene is possibly TRBD1 (6 bases). This CDR3 spans 15 amino acids. The V end lost 3 bases, the J end lost 5 bases, and 14 bases lay between the germline ends. Germline V CDR1 and CDR2: MNHEY, SMNVEV (reference sequence). This chain's CDR3 is CASSLRAAGDQPQHF. The CDR3 DNA reads as TGTGCCAGCAGTTTGAGGGCGGCAGGGGATCAGCCCCAGCATTTT.

The V gene is TRBV6-6, the J gene TRBJ1-3; tentative D call: TRBD1 (5 bases). Germline values: CDR1 MNHNY, CDR2 SVGAGI (reference sequence). Trimming stripped 2 bases from V and 1 base from J, with 15 bases between. The CDR3 consists of 17 residues. Here the CDR3 DNA reads TGTGCCAGCAGTTACGTTGTCCCGGGACTATCTGGAAACACCATATATTTT. Its translation is CASSYVVPGLSGNTIYF.

As concerns this clonotype: The junction departs from the called germline gene at one end, perhaps through a read error. The chain couples TRBV2 to TRBJ2-7, with 9 bases aligning to TRBD1. The CDR3 runs to 10 residues. Germline V gene lookup returns CDR1 SNHLY and CDR2 FYNNEI. The CDR3: CASRGQGGNF. DNA for the CDR3: TGTGCCAGCAGGGGACAGGGAGGAAACTTC.

This clonotype has more than one count but fewer than ten. The chain carries TRBV13 and TRBJ2-1, with a weak D call TRBD1 (5 bases). The CDR3 contains 14 residues. Germline V CDR1 and CDR2: PRHDT, FYEKMQ (reference sequence). The germline V and J ends were trimmed by 4 bases and 8 bases, with 15 bases remaining between them. CDR3 loop: CASSSRQNLHEQFF. CDR3 DNA sequence: TGTGCCAGCAGCTCCCGACAGAACCTCCATGAGCAGTTCTTC.

Many counts were recorded for this clonotype. The V gene is TRBV7-9, the J gene TRBJ2-7; D might be TRBD2 (6 bases). CDR1 SEHNR and CDR2 FQNEAQ come from the germline V gene (reference sequence). The V end lost 4 bases, the J end lost 4 bases, and 11 bases lay between the germline ends. This CDR3 contains 13 residues. The CDR3, as DNA: TGTGCCAGCAGCTCAGCCGGGGGTTACGAGCAGTACGTC. Protein product: CASSSAGGYEQYV.

The chain recombines TRBV20-1 with TRBJ2-1; the D gene is possibly TRBD2 (6 bases). V lost 1 base to trimming and J lost 0 bases, with 22 bases between them. In germline, CDR1 is DFQATT, CDR2 SNEGSKA (reference sequence). The CDR3 is made up of 19 amino acids. CDR3 nucleotides: TGCAGTGCTAGAGGACCAGCGGGCGAGACTGCAGGCTCCTACAATGAGCAGTTCTTC. It translates to CSARGPAGETAGSYNEQFF.

This clonotype was seen a few times. CDR3 amino acids: CAIRHRYCPEAFF. For the CDR3, the DNA is TGTGCCATCAGACACAGGTATTGCCCTGAAGCTTTCTTT. The chain recombines TRBV10-3 with TRBJ1-1; perhaps TRBD1 as D (5 bases). The CDR3 is made up of 13 amino acids. Germline CDR1 and CDR2: ENHRY and SYGVKD. Trimming shortened V by 6 bases and J by 6 bases, and 14 bases separated the two germline ends.

The chain joins TRBV2 to TRBJ2-7, with D possibly TRBD2 on 5 matching bases. V was trimmed by 4 bases and J by 2 bases, leaving 12 bases between them. CDR3 length equals 14 residues. Per germline, CDR1 SNHLY and CDR2 FYNNEI. The CDR3 bases are TGTGCCAGCAGTGGAGGGTGGGGAACCTACGAGCAGTACTTC. It is translated as CASSGGWGTYEQYF. Looking up the rest from reference TRBV2 and TRBJ2-7 gives the full variable domain: EPEVTQTPSHQVTQMGQEVILRCVPISNHLYFYWYRQILGQKVEFLVSFYNNEISEKSEIFDDQFSVERPDGSNFTLKIRSTKLEDSAMYFCASSGGWGTYEQYFGPGTRLTVT.

This clonotype was seen a handful of times. The chain uses TRBV7-8 and TRBJ2-7; D not resolved. V was shortened by 0 bases and J by 7 bases, with 19 bases between the two germline ends. The length of the CDR3 is 16 residues. Germline V gives CDR1 SGHVS, CDR2 FQNEAQ. The CDR3 DNA is TGTGCCAGCAGCTTAGCCCTTTTTCAGCATTCACGGGAGCAGTACGTC. Its protein product is CASSLALFQHSREQYV.

This clonotype was counted ten times or more. V gene TRBV19 combines with J gene TRBJ1-2; TRBD1 is a possible D gene (6 bases). V dropped 3 bases and J dropped 2 bases, with 7 bases sitting between them. There are 13 residues in the CDR3. The V gene's germline CDR1 is LNHDA and CDR2 SQIVND (reference sequence). CDR3 nucleotide sequence: TGTGCCAGTAGTATCGGGACAAACTATGGCTACACCTTC. The encoded protein is CASSIGTNYGYTF.

This clonotype has more than one count but fewer than ten. This chain joins TRBV19 and TRBJ2-7; TRBD1 agrees at 8 bases. With 2 bases clipped from V and 0 bases from J, the junction kept 0 bases outside the gene matches. This CDR3 comprises 14 residues. The V gene's germline CDR1 is LNHDA and CDR2 SQIVND (reference sequence). CDR3 sequence: CASSITGGSYEQYF. CDR3 coding DNA: TGTGCCAGTAGTATAACAGGGGGCTCCTACGAGCAGTACTTC.

This clonotype was observed a few times. The chain couples TRBV27 to TRBJ1-3; 7 positions match TRBD1. V trimming: 6 bases; J trimming: 5 bases; junction bases outside the gene matches: 10. Germline V lookup: CDR1 MNHEY, CDR2 SMNVEV (reference sequence). There are 15 residues in the CDR3. This CDR3 is CASSSDRAERNTIYF. CDR3 coding DNA: TGTGCCAGCAGCTCCGACAGGGCGGAAAGAAACACCATATATTTT.

This clonotype has a count of ten or more. The genes are TRBV6-5 and TRBJ2-7; a weak D match, TRBD2 (6 bases). Germline values: CDR1 MNHEY, CDR2 SVGAGI. Trimming removed 5 bases from V and 5 bases from J, with 13 bases in between. CDR3 length equals 13 residues. The DNA of the CDR3 is TGTGCCAGCAGTCTTTTGGGGGGTAACGAGCAGTACTTC. Its protein is CASSLLGGNEQYF.

In this sample, this clonotype turned up once. A much more abundant neighbour one base away suggests this may be a read error. The chain recombines TRBV7-2 with TRBJ2-5; D unresolved. CDR1 is SGHTA and CDR2 is FQGNSA in the germline V gene. CDR3 length: 11 residues. V was shortened by 5 bases and J by 12 bases, with 13 bases between the two germline ends. Here the CDR3 DNA reads TGTGCCAGCAGCAGTGGCGTCGACGAGTACTTC. This translates into CASSSGVDEYF.

This clonotype was detected a few times. The chain couples TRBV2 to TRBJ2-1, with 10 nucleotides matching TRBD1. CDR1 and CDR2 from the germline V gene are SNHLY and FYNNEI. Unmatched junction bases numbered 10, after V lost 7 bases and J lost 4 bases. There are 16 residues in the CDR3. The CDR3 spells CASTHPRDRGYNEQFF. Here the CDR3 DNA reads TGTGCCAGCACTCACCCCCGGGACAGGGGTTACAATGAGCAGTTCTTC.

This chain connects TRBV15 to TRBJ1-2; D is perhaps TRBD1 (5 bases). V lost 1 base and J 4 bases, leaving 13 bases between the germline ends. The CDR3 totals 15 residues. Germline values: CDR1 LNHNV, CDR2 YYDKDF (reference sequence). The CDR3 DNA reads TGTGCCACCAGCAGAGCGTACGACAGACTCTATGGCTACACCTTC. It is translated as CATSRAYDRLYGYTF.

This clonotype was seen ten or more times. The CDR3 nucleotides read TGTGCCAGCAGTTATGGACGACAGGGTTATAGCAATCAGCCCCAGCATTTT. This encodes CASSYGRQGYSNQPQHF. The rearrangement links TRBV12-3 or TRBV12-4 to TRBJ1-5; 7 bases align to TRBD1. After removal of 4 bases from V and 0 bases from J, the junction contained 9 bases not matched to a gene. This CDR3 comprises 17 residues.

As to this clonotype: The junction differs from germline at one of its ends, possibly a read error. This chain connects TRBV7-7 to TRBJ2-1; perhaps TRBD1 as D (5 bases). Germline V gives CDR1 SSHAT, CDR2 FNYEAQ (reference sequence). CDR3 length: 16 residues. The CDR3 protein is CASSPVRTRAYNEQFF. DNA of the CDR3: TGTGCTAGCAGCCCCGTCCGGACAAGGGCCTACAATGAGCAGTTCTTC.

This clonotype was picked up one time. The V call is TRBV5-6, the J call TRBJ2-7; D may be TRBD2 (5 bases). The CDR3 spans 15 residues. V was pared by 3 bases and J by 4 bases, with 17 bases between. CDR1 and CDR2 (germline): SGHDT, YYEEEE. The chain's CDR3 is CASSSVTTVGYEQYF. For the CDR3, the DNA is TGTGCCAGCAGCTCTGTGACTACGGTGGGGTACGAGCAGTACTTC.

V usage is TRBV4-3 and J usage is TRBJ2-3, with D uncertain. This CDR3 region has 15 residues. Germline CDR1 is LGHNA and CDR2 is YSLEER. Trimming took off 4 bases at V and 4 bases at J, with 15 bases between the two ends. CDR3 in amino acids: CASSLLPGAPDTQYF. The DNA for the CDR3 is TGCGCCAGCAGCCTGCTACCCGGCGCTCCAGATACGCAGTATTTT.

The V and J genes are TRBV5-1 and TRBJ1-1, with D maybe TRBD1 (5 bases). Trimming stripped 1 base from V and 6 bases from J, with 10 bases between. Germline values: CDR1 SGHRS, CDR2 YFSETQ. The CDR3 has 13 residues. CDR3 in DNA: TGCGCCAGCAGCTTGTGGCAGGGATCTGAAGCTTTCTTT. It specifies CASSLWQGSEAFF. The full variable domain, with the rest looked up from reference TRBV5-1 and TRBJ1-1, is KAGVTQTPRYLIKTRGQQVTLSCSPISGHRSVSWYQQTPGQGLQFLFEYFSETQRNKGNFPGRFSGRQFSNSRSEMNVSTLELGDSALYLCASSLWQGSEAFFGQGTRLTVV.

The V call is TRBV4-1, the J call TRBJ2-7; D unclear. The germline V and J ends were trimmed by 1 base and 2 bases, with 9 bases remaining between them. Germline V lookup: CDR1 MGHRA, CDR2 YSYEKL. This CDR3 has 14 residues. DNA of the CDR3: TGCGCCAGCAGCCAAGCGGCAGCTACCTACGAGCAGTACTTC. Protein: CASSQAAATYEQYF.

The chain is built from TRBV6-6 and TRBJ2-7, with D uncertain. V lost 2 bases to trimming and J lost 3 bases, with 11 bases between them. Germline V gene lookup returns CDR1 MNHNY and CDR2 SVGAGI (reference sequence). The CDR3 covers 14 residues. CDR3: CASSYVGLVYEQYV. The DNA for the CDR3 is TGTGCCAGCAGTTACGTGGGATTAGTCTACGAGCAGTACGTC.

The genes are TRBV6-8 and TRBJ2-1; possible D gene TRBD2, 7 bases. The CDR3 consists of 14 residues. Per the germline V gene, CDR1 is MNHGY and CDR2 is SAAAGT. The germline V and J ends were trimmed by 5 bases and 5 bases, with 13 bases remaining between them. The CDR3 DNA follows: TGTGCCAGCAGTCAAACGGGGGGCCACAATGAGCAGTTCTTC. It specifies CASSQTGGHNEQFF.

This clonotype has just a few counts. This sequence joins TRBV7-9 and TRBJ2-6, with 9 nucleotides matching TRBD1. The length of the CDR3 is 21 residues. J gave up 1 base and V 6 bases, and 19 bases lay outside the gene matches. Germline V CDR1 and CDR2: SEHNR, FQNEAQ (reference sequence). The DNA of the CDR3 is TGTGCCAGCAGTTGGGGGGGTGTCGGGGACAGGGCGCATTCTGGGGCCAACGTCCTGACTTTC. Protein sequence: CASSWGGVGDRAHSGANVLTF.

This clonotype was counted a few times. The chain links TRBV5-4 to TRBJ2-7, with TRBD1 matching over 8 bases. Germline V CDR1 and CDR2: SGHNT, YYREEE (reference sequence). V shed 4 bases and J 2 bases; nucleotides not matched to a gene: 8. This CDR3 region has 15 residues. The CDR3 loop is CASSVTGVGAYEQYF. Here the CDR3 DNA reads TGTGCCAGCAGCGTGACAGGGGTTGGGGCCTACGAGCAGTACTTC.

The chain has TRBV6-1 and TRBJ2-1; D gene uncertain. CDR3 length: 14 residues. Trimming cost V 1 base and J 10 bases, with 14 bases left between them. Germline V CDR1 and CDR2: MNHNS, SASEGT. For the CDR3, the DNA is TGTGCCAGCAGTGAAGAAAATTGGCAGGCGGAGCAGTTCTTC. This codes for CASSEENWQAEQFF.

The rearrangement links TRBV7-3 to TRBJ2-2; 7 bases agree with TRBD2. Looked up from germline, CDR1 is SGHTA and CDR2 is FQGTGA. CDR3 length: 17 amino acids. Trimming took 4 bases from V and 5 from J; bases not matched to a gene: 13. The CDR3 DNA reads TGTGCCAGCAGCTCACGTCCAGGGCTAGCGGTGACCGGGGAGCTGTTTTTT. It yields the protein CASSSRPGLAVTGELFF.

The chain joins TRBV27 to TRBJ2-3; 9 bases match TRBD2. The CDR3 length is 17 residues. The germline gives CDR1 MNHEY, CDR2 SMNVEV (reference sequence). The trim removed 0 bases at V and 5 bases at J, leaving 9 bases unmatched. CDR3 DNA: TGTGCCAGCAGTTTATCGAGGGCGGGGGGGCCGGTAGATACGCAGTATTTT. It is translated as CASSLSRAGGPVDTQYF.